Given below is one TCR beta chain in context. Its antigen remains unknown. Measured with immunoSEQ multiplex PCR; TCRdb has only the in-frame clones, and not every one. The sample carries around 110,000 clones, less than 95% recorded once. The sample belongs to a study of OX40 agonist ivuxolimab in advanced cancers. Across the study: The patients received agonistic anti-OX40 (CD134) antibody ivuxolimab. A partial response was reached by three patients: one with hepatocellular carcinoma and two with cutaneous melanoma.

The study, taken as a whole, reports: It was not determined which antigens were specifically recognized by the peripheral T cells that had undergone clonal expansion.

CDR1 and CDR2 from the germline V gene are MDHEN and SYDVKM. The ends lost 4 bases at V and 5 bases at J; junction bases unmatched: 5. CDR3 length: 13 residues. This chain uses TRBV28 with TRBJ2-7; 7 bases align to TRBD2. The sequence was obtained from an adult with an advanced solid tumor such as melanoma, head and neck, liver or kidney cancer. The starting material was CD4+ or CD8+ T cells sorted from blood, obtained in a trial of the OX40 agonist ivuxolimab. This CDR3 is CASSSGGVHEQYF. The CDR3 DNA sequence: TGTGCCAGCAGTTCGGGAGGAGTGCACGAGCAGTACTTC.